A single sample gave rise to the 12 T cell receptor beta chains below, sequenced in a study of blood T cell repertoires in COVID-19. Only in-frame clones appear in the TCRdb table, and some are missing; sequencing was by immunoSEQ multiplex PCR. The repertoire consists of about 400,000 clones, with around 84% occurring once and the leading ten covering about 2.9%. Sequenced material: peripheral blood. The receptors stem from a human donor in a cohort sampled during active COVID-19.

The chain employs TRBV19 and TRBJ2-4; 7 bases match TRBD1. Germline V lookup: CDR1 LNHDA, CDR2 SQIVND (reference sequence). J gave up 3 bases and V 7 bases, and 9 bases lay outside the gene matches. The CDR3 totals 15 residues. The CDR3: CASIQTGLGKNIQYF. The DNA of the CDR3 is TGTGCCAGTATTCAGACAGGGCTAGGCAAAAACATTCAGTACTTC. Combining the CDR3 with reference TRBV19 and TRBJ2-4 gives the whole variable domain DGGITQSPKYLFRKEGQNVTLSCEQNLNHDAMYWYRQDPGQGLRLIYYSQIVNDFQKGDIAEGYSVSREKKESFPLTVTSAQKNPTAFYLCASIQTGLGKNIQYFGAGTRLSVL.

The rearrangement joins TRBV29-1 to TRBJ2-5; D call uncertain. CDR3 length: 10 amino acids. V was cut by 5 bases and J by 2 bases, with 3 bases left in between. Germline CDR1 reads SQVTM; CDR2 reads ANQGSEA. In nucleotides, the CDR3 is TGCAGCGTTTCGCAAGAGACCCAGTACTTC. Its translation: CSVSQETQYF.

This chain connects TRBV18 to TRBJ2-7; 7 nucleotides line up with TRBD1. The CDR3 runs to 14 residues. J was trimmed by 2 bases and V by 6 bases; bases with no gene match: 7. Germline V gene data show CDR1 as KGHSH and CDR2 as LQKENI. As DNA, the CDR3 is TGTGCCAGCTCCCTAGGGACAGAAGCCTACGAGCAGTACTTC. Protein sequence: CASSLGTEAYEQYF. Supplemented by reference TRBV18 and TRBJ2-7, the full variable domain reads NAGVMQNPRHLVRRRGQEARLRCSPMKGHSHVYWYRQLPEEGLKFMVYLQKENIIDESGMPKERFSAEFPKEGPSILRIQQVVRGDSAAYFCASSLGTEAYEQYFGPGTRLTVT.

This clone was seen once. The J gene is TRBJ1-5, the V gene TRBV6-2 or TRBV6-3; 8 bases match TRBD1. Unmatched junction bases numbered 3, after V lost 1 base and J lost 4 bases. The V gene's germline CDR1 is MNHEY and CDR2 SVGEGT. The CDR3 is 15 amino acids. The CDR3: CASSYFDRGNQPQHF. CDR3 bases: TGTGCCAGCAGTTACTTTGACAGGGGTAATCAGCCCCAGCATTTT.

This chain joins TRBV11-3 and TRBJ2-1; 8 bases fit TRBD2. In germline, CDR1 is SGHNT, CDR2 YENEEA. The ends lost 1 base at V and 6 bases at J; junction bases unmatched: 5. This CDR3 contains 15 residues. The CDR3: CASSLAGGPGNEQFF. The CDR3 nucleotides read TGTGCCAGCAGCTTAGCGGGAGGGCCTGGCAATGAGCAGTTCTTC.

The genes are TRBV5-1 and TRBJ1-2; TRBD1 matches 7 bases. Losses at the gene ends were 0 bases for V and 6 bases for J; bases not matched to a gene: 8. The CDR3 extends over 15 amino acids. The germline CDR1 and CDR2 sequences are SGHRS and YFSETQ. CDR3 residues: CASSLGDSPRDGYTF. The DNA of the CDR3 is TGCGCCAGCAGCTTGGGGGACAGCCCCCGAGATGGCTACACCTTC. Looking up the rest from reference TRBV5-1 and TRBJ1-2 gives the full variable domain: KAGVTQTPRYLIKTRGQQVTLSCSPISGHRSVSWYQQTPGQGLQFLFEYFSETQRNKGNFPGRFSGRQFSNSRSEMNVSTLELGDSALYLCASSLGDSPRDGYTFGSGTRLTVV.

The V gene is TRBV5-5, the J gene TRBJ2-1; no firm D call. Germline lookup yields CDR1 SGHKS and CDR2 YYEKEE (reference sequence). The CDR3 consists of 17 residues. Deletions cut 5 bases from V and 5 bases from J, with 23 bases between. CDR3 region: CASRPDMGSPKNNEQFF. The CDR3 region has the DNA TGTGCCAGCAGACCCGACATGGGCTCACCGAAGAACAATGAGCAGTTCTTC. The whole variable domain, filled in from reference TRBV5-5 and TRBJ2-1, reads DAGVTQSPTHLIKTRGQQVTLRCSPISGHKSVSWYQQVLGQGPQFIFQYYEKEERGRGNFPDRFSARQFPNYSSELNVNALLLGDSALYLCASRPDMGSPKNNEQFFGPGTRLTVL.

The V gene is TRBV27, the J gene TRBJ2-1, with 16 positions matching TRBD2. V shed 4 bases and J 8 bases; nucleotides not matched to a gene: 11. The length of the CDR3 is 18 residues. CDR1 MNHEY and CDR2 SMNVEV come from the germline V gene (reference sequence). The CDR3 nucleotides read TGTGCCAGCAGTTCCCTCGGGGGACTAGCGGGAGGGGAGGATGAGCAGTTCTTC. Encoded protein: CASSSLGGLAGGEDEQFF.

Comments on this clone: The same CDR3 is also encoded by other DNA sequences in this sample. The gene calls are TRBV6-5 and TRBJ1-1; D possibly corresponds to TRBD1 (5 bases). CDR3 length: 13 amino acids. V lost 3 bases and J 1 base, leaving 6 bases between the germline ends. Germline V lookup: CDR1 MNHEY, CDR2 SVGAGI. This CDR3 reads CASSYTGNTEAFF. The CDR3 DNA is TGTGCCAGCAGTTATACAGGGAACACTGAAGCTTTCTTT.

The V gene is TRBV4-2, the J gene TRBJ2-3; D is perhaps TRBD2 (6 bases). V shed 4 bases and J shed 5 bases, with 16 bases lying between them. This CDR3 contains 15 residues. Germline-derived CDR1 and CDR2 are LGHNA and YNFKEQ. CDR3 nucleotide sequence: TGTGCCAGCAGCCCCTCCGGGGGAAGGGGAGATACGCAGTATTTT. It specifies CASSPSGGRGDTQYF.

The chain joins TRBV15 to TRBJ2-3; 9 bases match TRBD2. Germline V gene lookup returns CDR1 LNHNV and CDR2 YYDKDF (reference sequence). V dropped 1 base and J dropped 2; count of bases not matched to a gene: 4. The CDR3 loop spans 16 amino acids. The CDR3 coding sequence is TGTGCCACCAGCAGAGGCGCTAGCGGGATCACAGATACGCAGTATTTT. This codes for CATSRGASGITDTQYF.

The CDR3 sequence: CASSQFPSTGLKTQYF. For the CDR3, the DNA is TGTGCCAGCAGCCAGTTCCCCTCAACAGGGCTGAAGACCCAGTACTTC. The rearrangement links TRBV13 to TRBJ2-5; tentative D call: TRBD1 (6 bases). V lost 5 bases to trimming and J lost 6 bases, with 22 bases between them. This CDR3 is 16 amino acids long. Looked up from germline, CDR1 is PRHDT and CDR2 is FYEKMQ (reference sequence).